Listed below are T cell receptor beta chains from one sample, sequenced in a study of T cell responses to AZD1222 COVID-19 vaccine. The data were produced by immunoSEQ multiplex PCR, yet TCRdb's version contains in-frame clones alone and is incomplete. In the table there are under 130,000 clones, over 80% of which are singletons. Sequenced here: peripheral blood, sampled on day 0 of AZD1222 vaccination. These receptor sequences come from an adult in good health. The CDR3 runs from the conserved cysteine through the conserved F or W. Expanded clones get a size class; other rows say once, few or many, or leave the size out.

j_call clone_size v_call cdr3_aa
TRBJ1-1 . TRBV5-1 CASSLQGVGTEAFF
TRBJ2-7 . TRBV9 CASIVATQPVYEQYF
TRBJ2-7 . TRBV21-1 CASSFGAKYEQYF
TRBJ2-6 . TRBV19 CASSPPPGSGANVLTF
TRBJ1-6 . TRBV7-2 CASSLVSGVLGSPLHF
TRBJ2-2 . TRBV7-8 CASSSSRVAGELFF
TRBJ1-5 . TRBV19 CASSPLLGNQPQHF
TRBJ2-6 . TRBV9 CASTPTSGSGANVLTF
TRBJ1-3 . TRBV10-3 CAIRDRGSGNTIYF
TRBJ1-4 . TRBV18 CASSPRDPNEKLFF
TRBJ1-5 . TRBV11-2 CASRQGLSNQPQHF
TRBJ1-5 . TRBV7-9 CASSSDYGADAQPQHF
TRBJ1-3 . TRBV9 CASSDPGTGGTGNTIYF
TRBJ2-5 . TRBV27 CASSPRPPLAGGKTQYF
TRBJ1-1 . TRBV5-8 CASSFLVGTEAFF
TRBJ2-7 . TRBV11-2 CASSLGGSYEQYF
TRBJ2-3 once TRBV4-2 CASSRIDGAGTDTQYF
TRBJ1-5 few TRBV4-1 CASSPSYREFNQPQHF
TRBJ2-2 once TRBV7-2 CASSGQGYSGELFF
TRBJ2-7 . TRBV12-3/TRBV12-4 CASSPSRDRGQYF
TRBJ1-1 . TRBV7-8 CASSRRQGTEAFF
TRBJ2-7 . TRBV5-4 CASSLFIGEQYF
TRBJ1-1 . TRBV9 CASSDGANTEAFF
TRBJ1-5 . TRBV19 CASSTPGQGSPHYSNQPQHF
TRBJ1-2 few TRBV6-2/TRBV6-3 CASSSYGTELFNYGYTF
TRBJ2-3 . TRBV6-1 CASSEMTGGTDTQYF
TRBJ2-3 . TRBV4-3 CASSQGSVGASTDTQYF
TRBJ2-3 . TRBV7-9 CASSPQGGFGTDTQYF
TRBJ2-7 . TRBV13 CASSLGSGGAHEQYF
TRBJ2-5 . TRBV29-1 CSTRGTGQETQYF
TRBJ2-6 . TRBV5-4 CASSSRFTASGANVLTF
TRBJ2-1 . TRBV4-1 CASSQEDGGPNEQFF
TRBJ2-5 . TRBV18 CASSRTGAETQYF
TRBJ1-2 once TRBV29-1 CSVVGRTLYGYTF
TRBJ2-7 . TRBV12-5 CASGRDIGEQYF
TRBJ1-6 once TRBV9 CASSADAGNSPLHF
TRBJ1-6 . TRBV3-1/TRBV3-2 CASSHIDSPLHF
TRBJ1-4 . TRBV3-1/TRBV3-2 CASSRSRDGNEKLFF
TRBJ1-2 . TRBV3-1/TRBV3-2 CASSQDHRGRGYTF
TRBJ1-1 . TRBV5-4 CASSNAPGEAFF
TRBJ1-1 . TRBV20-1 CSASSGLNTEAFF
TRBJ1-4 . TRBV7-8 CASSRDRGHPGEKLFF
TRBJ1-5 . TRBV2 CASTGKQGGGGNQPQHF
TRBJ2-1 . TRBV6-5 CASSRTGNEQFF
TRBJ1-2 . TRBV29-1 CSVTGPDGYTF
TRBJ1-2 . TRBV24-1 CATSDGVGYTF
TRBJ1-5 medium-sized TRBV6-1 CASSERGQPQHF
TRBJ1-4 . TRBV5-1 CASSLEGIRRRQKLFF
TRBJ2-3 . TRBV19 CASSLALGTQAADTQYF
TRBJ2-2 . TRBV7-2 CASSLYFPGRTGELFF
TRBJ1-2 once TRBV5-1 CASSLGADIYGYTF
TRBJ1-6 . TRBV27 CATKVLYRGAQGGSPLHF